This TCR beta chain is from a study of CD4 T cells in relation to SARS-CoV-2 and coronaviruses. Before the COVID-19 pandemic, during about 2010-2019, CD4+ T cells were taken from unexposed donors. Method: immunoSEQ multiplex PCR; TCRdb's copy keeps in-frame clones and lacks some. The table includes about 68,000 clones, 85% to 95% detected once. Details on this clone: The antigen remains undetermined.

Study-wide points: In approximately 71% of donors, memory CD4+ clonotypes crossrecognized SARS-CoV-2 and at least one common cold coronavirus spike. Monoreactive clones expanded significantly more to SARS-CoV-2 than crossreactive clones did. The assay detects memory recall responses, not culture-primed primary responses.

Germline assignment: CDR1 SGHRS and CDR2 YFSETQ. Germline trimming cut 4 bases from V and 6 bases from J; bases unmatched to any gene: 3. CDR3 size: 12 residues. The sequence was obtained from a human donor in good health. Sequenced material: naive CD4+ T cells from PBMCs. Subset indicated: naive CD4+ T cells isolated by negative enrichment. The chain carries TRBV5-1 and TRBJ1-2, with 7 bases aligning to TRBD1. The DNA for the CDR3 is TGCGCCAGCAGCACCGACAGGGATGGCTACACCTTC. It is translated as CASSTDRDGYTF.